This TCR beta chain was sequenced for a study of beta chain features in type 1 diabetes (dated by TCRdb to the late 2010s). At the level of the whole study: Patients and healthy donors did not differ in mean age, gender distribution, total cell number or subset yield. Naive and central memory subsets were obtained from all 30 or so donors, but regulatory and stem cell-like memory subsets were isolated from only 8 patients and roughly eight healthy donors. In the study, recently diagnosed type 1 diabetes patients and matched healthy donors were compared on the TCRB repertoires of their sorted circulating CD4+ T cell subsets. A total of approximately 100 million sorted cells were examined across all samples, and the number of cells per subset was strongly correlated with RNA yield. Findings and caveats that apply to the study as a whole: Because cDNA was sequenced instead of genomic DNA, highly expressing activated cells could be over-represented, though the groups showed no difference in activation or CD3 levels. Naive, central memory and regulatory TCRB repertoires appeared to be more alike among patients than among healthy donors. PCR may preferentially amplify shorter templates, but because patient and control samples were amplified and corrected together, any resulting skew would affect both groups equally. Because small numbers of individuals were included in the HLA sub-analyses, any influence of HLA type on TCRB rearrangement was left unresolved. In all four CD4+ subsets, TCRB CDR3 length was moderately but significantly shorter in type 1 diabetes patients. Fewer insertions and more nucleotide deletions at VDJ recombination sites were observed in patients with type 1 diabetes, implying thymic rearrangement abnormalities.

Concerning this clone itself: The antigen it binds to is not known. No qualities accompany the bases; no much larger clone lies one base away. Other DNA sequences from this sample encode an identical CDR3 as well.

All of the isolated RNA was reverse transcribed with the High Capacity cDNA Reverse Transcription Kit, so expressed TCRB transcripts were sequenced. Deep immunoSEQ sequencing was performed on naive, central memory and regulatory T cell samples, with an average of about 3.6 million total reads per sample. After sorted cells were lysed in RLT buffer, RNA was extracted with DNase-treated RNeasy Micro or Mini kits, with the choice depending on cell number. To prevent cross-contamination, each cell subset was processed individually, whereas patient and healthy donor samples were processed jointly. The immunoSEQ multiplex PCR was used to amplify TCRB sequences from cDNA, yielding 87-bp fragments that span the CDR3 region. Amplicons were sequenced on the Illumina HiSeq platform. The original pipeline was this. Synthetic template baselines were used to correct PCR bias computationally, reads within Hamming distance 2 were collapsed, and singletons that could not be merged were discarded. Reads were aligned to IMGT to assign V, D and J genes, CDR3 length, and insertions or deletions at six rearrangement sites. Within each subset, clonotype counts were normalized to the number of sorted cells before true diversity and Gini coefficients were calculated with the tcR R package. Repertoire sharing was quantified using the overlap coefficient calculated on TCRB nucleotide sequences. Out-of-frame TCRB sequences from naive cells were analyzed as a proxy for the pre-selection repertoire. The clones in this table, taken by TCRdb from immuneACCESS, are in-frame only. Not every clone is retained; where verified, under half of the shortfall comes from an unresolved V gene, and the cause of the rest is unknown. D and trimming were read from the DNA, whereas the V and J calls and clone size are those reported in that table. The sample table holds about 370,000 clones, of which approximately 16% were seen once. The ten top clones hold around 0.02% of the sample.

V gives up 0 bases and J gives up 3 bases, and the segment between their germline ends measures 8 bases. The CDR3 goes from the cysteine to the phenylalanine over 14 residues. Only CDR3 DNA is held: 42 bases, read in frame from base 1. CDR1 and CDR2, per the germline V gene, are SGDLS and YYNGEE. Each donor gave one peripheral blood draw, averaging about 100 mL, which was collected into heparinised tubes. A BD FACSAria II was used to sort naive, central memory, regulatory and stem cell-like memory CD4+ T cells with a panel that included CD45RO, CCR7, CD25, CD127, CD95 and CD27. Purity was above 95% for every sorted population. Right away, PBMCs were isolated by Lymphoprep density gradient centrifugation and were stained directly, with no culture step. So that batch effects would be minimized, each experiment stained and sorted samples in pairs, pairing one healthy donor with one patient.

Sequenced: naive CD4+ T cells from blood. What the cell subset or site label conveys for this sample: true naive CD4+ T cells. Here the chain combines TRBV9 and TRBJ2-3; the best D guess is TRBD2, with 6 bases matching. This clonotype was obtained from a woman aged 18-29 years in good health. The CDR3 corresponds to CASSVDGGTDTQYF. The nucleotide sequence reads TGTGCCAGCAGCGTAGACGGGGGTACAGATACGCAGTATTTT. Joined to the reference TRBV9 and TRBJ2-3 proteins, this CDR3 gives the full variable domain: DSGVTQTPKHLITATGQRVTLRCSPRSGDLSVYWYQQSLDQGLQFLIQYYNGEERAKGNILERFSAQQFPDLHSELNLSSLELGDSALYFCASSVDGGTDTQYFGPGTRLTVL.